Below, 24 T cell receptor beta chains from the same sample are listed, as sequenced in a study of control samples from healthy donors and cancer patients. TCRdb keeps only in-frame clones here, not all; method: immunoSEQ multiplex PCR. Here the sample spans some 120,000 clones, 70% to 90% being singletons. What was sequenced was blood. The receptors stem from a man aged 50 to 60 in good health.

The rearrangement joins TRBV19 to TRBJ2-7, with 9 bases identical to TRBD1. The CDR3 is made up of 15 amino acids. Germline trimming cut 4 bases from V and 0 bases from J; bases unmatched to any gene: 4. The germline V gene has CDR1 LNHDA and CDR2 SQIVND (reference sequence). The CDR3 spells CASSTPGQGSYEQYF. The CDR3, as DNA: TGTGCCAGTAGTACGCCGGGACAGGGCTCCTACGAGCAGTACTTC.

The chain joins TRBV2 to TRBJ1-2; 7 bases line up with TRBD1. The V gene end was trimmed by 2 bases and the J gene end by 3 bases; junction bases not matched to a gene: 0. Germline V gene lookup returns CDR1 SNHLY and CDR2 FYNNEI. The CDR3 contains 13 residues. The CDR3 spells CASSETGDYGYTF. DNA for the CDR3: TGTGCCAGCAGTGAAACAGGGGACTATGGCTACACCTTC.

This CDR3 reads CASSLQLRETQYF. The CDR3 DNA reads TGTGCCAGCAGCCTTCAACTTCGGGAGACCCAGTACTTC. This rearrangement joins TRBV3-1 (or the pseudogene TRBV3-2) to TRBJ2-5; no definite D call. This CDR3 has 13 residues. With 4 bases removed from V and 5 bases from J, the gap between germline ends came to 11 bases. The germline V gene has CDR1 LGHDT and CDR2 YNNKEL (reference sequence).

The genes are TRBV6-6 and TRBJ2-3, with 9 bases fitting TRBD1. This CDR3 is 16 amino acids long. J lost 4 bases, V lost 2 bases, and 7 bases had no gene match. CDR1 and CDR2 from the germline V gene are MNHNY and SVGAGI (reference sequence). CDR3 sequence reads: CASSYPGTGYSDTQYF. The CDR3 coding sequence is TGTGCCAGCAGTTACCCCGGGACAGGGTATTCAGATACGCAGTATTTT.

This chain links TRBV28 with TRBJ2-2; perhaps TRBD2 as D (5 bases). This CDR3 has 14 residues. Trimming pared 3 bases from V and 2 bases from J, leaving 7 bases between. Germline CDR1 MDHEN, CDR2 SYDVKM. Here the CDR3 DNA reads TGTGCCAGCAGTTTCTGGACTAACACCGGGGAGCTGTTTTTT. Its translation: CASSFWTNTGELFF.

This CDR3 reads CAIRGGSSYNEQFF. The CDR3 bases are TGTGCCATCAGGGGGGGGAGCTCCTACAATGAGCAGTTCTTC. The V call is TRBV10-3, the J call TRBJ2-1; 7 bases agree with TRBD2. J lost 0 bases, V lost 6 bases, and 2 bases had no gene match. The CDR3 loop spans 14 amino acids. Germline lookup yields CDR1 ENHRY and CDR2 SYGVKD.

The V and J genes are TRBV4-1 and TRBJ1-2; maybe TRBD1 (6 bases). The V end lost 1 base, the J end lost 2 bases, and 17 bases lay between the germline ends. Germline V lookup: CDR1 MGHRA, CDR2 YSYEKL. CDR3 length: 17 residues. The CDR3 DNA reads TGCGCCAGCAGCCAAGGTCCCGGGACATATGGGAACTATGGCTACACCTTC. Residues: CASSQGPGTYGNYGYTF.

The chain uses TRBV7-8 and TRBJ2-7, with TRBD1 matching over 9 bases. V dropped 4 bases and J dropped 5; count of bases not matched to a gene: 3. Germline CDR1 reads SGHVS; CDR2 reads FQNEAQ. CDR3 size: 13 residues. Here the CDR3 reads CASSWDRDNEQYF. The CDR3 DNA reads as TGTGCCAGCAGCTGGGACAGGGATAACGAGCAGTACTTC.

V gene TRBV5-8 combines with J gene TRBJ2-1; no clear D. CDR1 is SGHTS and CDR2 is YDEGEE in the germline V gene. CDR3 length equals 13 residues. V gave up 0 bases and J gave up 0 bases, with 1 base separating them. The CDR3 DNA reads TGTGCCAGCAGCTTGGCCTCCTACAATGAGCAGTTCTTC. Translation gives CASSLASYNEQFF.

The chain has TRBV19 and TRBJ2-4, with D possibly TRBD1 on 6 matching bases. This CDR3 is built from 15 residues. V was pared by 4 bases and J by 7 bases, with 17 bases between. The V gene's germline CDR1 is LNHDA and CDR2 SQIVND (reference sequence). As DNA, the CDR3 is TGTGCCAGTAGTACCCCCTGGGGGCGGGTTAACATTCAGTACTTC. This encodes CASSTPWGRVNIQYF.

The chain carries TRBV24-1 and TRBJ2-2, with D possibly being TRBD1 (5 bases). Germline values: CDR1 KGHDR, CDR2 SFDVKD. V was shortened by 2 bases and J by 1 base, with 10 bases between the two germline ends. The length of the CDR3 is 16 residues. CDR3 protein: CATSDYSQGNTGELFF. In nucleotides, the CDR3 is TGTGCCACCAGTGATTATAGCCAGGGGAACACCGGGGAGCTGTTTTTT.

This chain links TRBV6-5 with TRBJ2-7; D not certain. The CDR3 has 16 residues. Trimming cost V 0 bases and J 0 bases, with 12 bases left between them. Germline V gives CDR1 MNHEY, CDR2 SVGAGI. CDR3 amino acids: CASSYSQVTFSYEQYF. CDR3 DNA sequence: TGTGCCAGCAGTTACTCGCAGGTTACATTCTCCTACGAGCAGTACTTC.

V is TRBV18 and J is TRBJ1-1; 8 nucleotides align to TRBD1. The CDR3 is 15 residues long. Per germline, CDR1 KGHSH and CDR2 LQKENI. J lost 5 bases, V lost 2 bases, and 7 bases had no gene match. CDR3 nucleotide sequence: TGTGCCAGCTCACCAATACAGGGGGTTGGTACTGAAGCTTTCTTT. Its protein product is CASSPIQGVGTEAFF.

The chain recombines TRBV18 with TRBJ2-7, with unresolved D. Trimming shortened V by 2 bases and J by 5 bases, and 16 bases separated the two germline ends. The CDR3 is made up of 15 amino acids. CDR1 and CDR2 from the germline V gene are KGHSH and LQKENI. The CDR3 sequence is CASSPLDPSTDEQYF. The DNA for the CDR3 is TGTGCCAGCTCACCATTAGACCCCTCCACCGACGAGCAGTACTTC.

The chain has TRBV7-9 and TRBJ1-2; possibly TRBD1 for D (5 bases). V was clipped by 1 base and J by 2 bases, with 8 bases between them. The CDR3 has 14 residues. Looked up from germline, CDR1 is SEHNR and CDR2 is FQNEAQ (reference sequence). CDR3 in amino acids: CASSLVEGNYGYTF. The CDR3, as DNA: TGTGCCAGCAGCTTAGTGGAGGGGAACTATGGCTACACCTTC.

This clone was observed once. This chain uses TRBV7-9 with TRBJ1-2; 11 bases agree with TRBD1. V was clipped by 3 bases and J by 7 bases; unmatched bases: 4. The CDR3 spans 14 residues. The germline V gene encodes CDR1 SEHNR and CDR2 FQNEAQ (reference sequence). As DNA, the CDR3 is TGTGCCAGCAGCTTCCATGGACAGGGGGCTGGCTACACCTTC. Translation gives CASSFHGQGAGYTF. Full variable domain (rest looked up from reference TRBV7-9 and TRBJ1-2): DTGVSQNPRHKITKRGQNVTFRCDPISEHNRLYWYRQTLGQGPEFLTYFQNEAQLEKSRLLSDRFSAERPKGSFSTLEIQRTEQGDSAMYLCASSFHGQGAGYTFGSGTRLTVV.

The CDR3 coding sequence is TGTGCCAGCAGCCCGAATACTTCCCCTCCGGATACGCAGTATTTT. This encodes CASSPNTSPPDTQYF. The chain is built from TRBV7-2 and TRBJ2-3; unclear D gene. The V and J ends lost 5 bases and 6 bases respectively, with 18 bases between them. The CDR3 sequence is 15 residues long. Germline CDR1 is SGHTA and CDR2 is FQGNSA.

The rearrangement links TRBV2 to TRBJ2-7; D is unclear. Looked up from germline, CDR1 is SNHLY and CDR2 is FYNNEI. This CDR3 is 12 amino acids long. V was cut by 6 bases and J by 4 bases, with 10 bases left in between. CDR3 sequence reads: CASRVDAYEQYF. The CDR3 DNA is TGTGCCAGCAGGGTCGACGCATACGAGCAGTACTTC.

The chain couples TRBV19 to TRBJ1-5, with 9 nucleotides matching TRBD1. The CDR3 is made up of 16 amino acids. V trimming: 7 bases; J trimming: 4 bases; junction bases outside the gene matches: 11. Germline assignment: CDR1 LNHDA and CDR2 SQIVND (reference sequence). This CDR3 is CASNGGGTGYNQPQHF. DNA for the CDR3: TGTGCCAGTAACGGGGGCGGGACAGGGTATAATCAGCCCCAGCATTTT.

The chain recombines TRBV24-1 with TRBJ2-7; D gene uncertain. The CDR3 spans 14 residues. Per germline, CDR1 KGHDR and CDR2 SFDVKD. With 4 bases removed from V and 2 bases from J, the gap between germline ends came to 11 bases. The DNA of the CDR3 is TGTGCCACCAGTGACCACAGACGGACCTACGAGCAGTACTTC. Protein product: CATSDHRRTYEQYF.

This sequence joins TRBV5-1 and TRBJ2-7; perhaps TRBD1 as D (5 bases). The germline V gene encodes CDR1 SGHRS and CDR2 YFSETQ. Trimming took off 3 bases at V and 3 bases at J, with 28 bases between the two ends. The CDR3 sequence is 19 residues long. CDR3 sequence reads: CASSSHRGIKLGNHYEQYF. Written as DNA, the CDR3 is TGCGCCAGCAGCTCTCATAGGGGCATCAAGTTGGGTAATCACTACGAGCAGTACTTC.

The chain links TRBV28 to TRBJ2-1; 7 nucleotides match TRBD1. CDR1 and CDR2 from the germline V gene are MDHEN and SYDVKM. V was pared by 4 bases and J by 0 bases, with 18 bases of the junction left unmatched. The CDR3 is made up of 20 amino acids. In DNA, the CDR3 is TGTGCCAGCAGTTACTCCGGGACAGAGATGGTATTTTCCTCCTACAATGAGCAGTTCTTC. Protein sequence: CASSYSGTEMVFSSYNEQFF.

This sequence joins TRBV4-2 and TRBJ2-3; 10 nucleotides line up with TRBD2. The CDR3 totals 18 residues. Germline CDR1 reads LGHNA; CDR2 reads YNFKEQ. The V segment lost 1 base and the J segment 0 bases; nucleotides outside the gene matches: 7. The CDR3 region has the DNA TGTGCCAGCAGCCAAGCCAGCGGGGGGGCCGGTAGCACAGATACGCAGTATTTT. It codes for CASSQASGGAGSTDTQYF.

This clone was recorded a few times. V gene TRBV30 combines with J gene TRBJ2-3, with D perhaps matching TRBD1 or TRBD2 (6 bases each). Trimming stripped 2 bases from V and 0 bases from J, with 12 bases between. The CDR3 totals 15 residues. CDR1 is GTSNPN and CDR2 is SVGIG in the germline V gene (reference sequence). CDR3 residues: CAWSHQGTSTDTQYF. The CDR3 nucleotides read TGTGCCTGGAGTCACCAGGGGACTAGCACAGATACGCAGTATTTT.